The 17 T cell receptor beta chains given below trace back to one sample, sequenced in a study of control samples from healthy donors and cancer patients. Clones were sequenced by immunoSEQ multiplex PCR, and TCRdb holds only the in-frame ones, with some missing. The top ten hold about 24% of the sample, which has more than 35,000 clones, roughly 94% seen once. The sample taken for sequencing was blood. Source of these receptors: a man aged 60-69 years in good health.

J is TRBJ2-7 and V is TRBV27; 13 nucleotides match TRBD2. With V trimmed by 6 bases and J by 2 bases, 7 bases remained unmatched. This CDR3 is 16 amino acids long. The germline gives CDR1 MNHEY, CDR2 SMNVEV (reference sequence). DNA of the CDR3: TGTGCCAGCAGCGCAATACTAGCGGGAGGGCCCTACGAGCAGTACTTC. It is translated as CASSAILAGGPYEQYF.

The chain is built from TRBV5-1 and TRBJ2-5; possible D gene TRBD2, 6 bases. The CDR3 totals 14 residues. Germline CDR1 and CDR2: SGHRS and YFSETQ. Trimming removed 4 bases at V and 0 bases at J, with 10 bases between. DNA of the CDR3: TGCGCCAGCAGCCCGGGACTGCACCAAGAGACCCAGTACTTC. Translating it yields CASSPGLHQETQYF. The entire variable domain, with the rest obtained from reference TRBV5-1 and TRBJ2-5, is as follows: KAGVTQTPRYLIKTRGQQVTLSCSPISGHRSVSWYQQTPGQGLQFLFEYFSETQRNKGNFPGRFSGRQFSNSRSEMNVSTLELGDSALYLCASSPGLHQETQYFGPGTRLLVL.

The chain is built from TRBV11-3 and TRBJ2-1; 8 bases map to TRBD1. Per the germline V gene, CDR1 is SGHNT and CDR2 is YENEEA. The CDR3 has 13 residues. The junction had 2 bases not matched to a gene; V was cut back by 1 base and J by 9 bases. CDR3 sequence (DNA): TGTGCCAGCAGCTTAGGACAGGGGATTGAGCAGTTCTTC. It translates to CASSLGQGIEQFF.

This sequence joins TRBV20-1 and TRBJ2-7; possible D gene TRBD2, 5 bases. Germline CDR1 reads DFQATT; CDR2 reads SNEGSKA (reference sequence). Trimming removed 3 bases at V and 3 bases at J, with 12 bases between. The CDR3 is made up of 13 amino acids. CDR3 sequence (DNA): TGCAGTGCTAGTAATAGCGAGAACTACGAGCAGTACTTC. It yields the protein CSASNSENYEQYF.

This clone was counted a single time. The rearrangement uses TRBV24-1 and TRBJ2-3, with TRBD2 matching 12 bases. CDR3 size: 17 residues. Germline V lookup: CDR1 KGHDR, CDR2 SFDVKD. The ends lost 2 bases at V and 5 bases at J; junction bases unmatched: 7. The CDR3: CATSDWGTSGRRDTQYF. CDR3 DNA: TGTGCCACCAGTGATTGGGGTACTAGCGGGAGGCGAGATACGCAGTATTTT.

J is TRBJ1-1 and V is TRBV2; possibly TRBD1 for D (6 bases). With 3 bases removed from V and 5 bases from J, the gap between germline ends came to 13 bases. CDR3 length: 14 amino acids. Germline V gene sequence: CDR1 SNHLY, CDR2 FYNNEI. CDR3 sequence: CASSDRGLYTEAFF. CDR3 DNA: TGTGCCAGCAGTGACCGGGGGCTTTATACTGAAGCTTTCTTT.

This chain links TRBV28 with TRBJ1-1; D remains unclear. The V end lost 6 bases, the J end lost 5 bases, and 22 bases lay between the germline ends. Germline loops: CDR1 MDHEN, CDR2 SYDVKM. This CDR3 contains 16 residues. The DNA for the CDR3 is TGTGCCAGCAGAGTATCTTTACTGGTGTATAGGACTGAAGCTTTCTTT. Residues: CASRVSLLVYRTEAFF.

The chain carries TRBV4-1 and TRBJ2-1, with D uncertain. With 0 bases removed from V and 0 bases from J, the gap between germline ends came to 15 bases. Germline V gives CDR1 MGHRA, CDR2 YSYEKL. CDR3 length: 18 amino acids. CDR3 coding DNA: TGCGCCAGCAGCCAAGATCGGCCAGCGTTTCTCTCCTACAATGAGCAGTTCTTC. This encodes CASSQDRPAFLSYNEQFF.

The CDR3 loop reads CASTRTMLADTQYF. The CDR3 nucleotides are TGTGCCAGCACCCGGACGATGCTCGCAGATACGCAGTATTTT. The chain has TRBV9 and TRBJ2-3; D ambiguous. This CDR3 spans 14 amino acids. V was trimmed by 6 bases and J by 4 bases, leaving 15 bases between them. Germline V gene sequence: CDR1 SGDLS, CDR2 YYNGEE.

The gene calls are TRBV24-1 and TRBJ1-2, with TRBD1 identical over 7 bases. CDR1 and CDR2 (germline): KGHDR, SFDVKD. After removal of 4 bases from V and 8 bases from J, the junction contained 3 bases not matched to a gene. The CDR3 runs to 12 residues. The CDR3 DNA follows: TGTGCCACCAGTGAGACAGGGTTCGGCTACACCTTC. This codes for CATSETGFGYTF.

CDR3 sequence (DNA): TGTGCCAGCAGGGACAGGGGACGGACCGGGGAGCTGTTTTTT. This codes for CASRDRGRTGELFF. The chain couples TRBV6-6 to TRBJ2-2; 9 bases map to TRBD1. From germline, CDR1 is MNHNY and CDR2 SVGAGI (reference sequence). CDR3 length: 14 amino acids. Trimming removed 6 bases from V and 5 bases from J; junction bases left unmatched: 4.

This chain joins TRBV4-2 and TRBJ2-2, with D perhaps TRBD1 (5 bases). V gave up 2 bases and J gave up 6 bases, with 13 bases separating them. This CDR3 has 15 residues. Germline V CDR1 and CDR2: LGHNA, YNFKEQ. CDR3 residues: CASSQSGSRAGELFF. Here the CDR3 DNA reads TGTGCCAGCAGCCAATCAGGGTCAAGGGCCGGGGAGCTGTTTTTT.

This chain joins TRBV6-6 and TRBJ2-2, with no clear D. V lost 2 bases and J 2 bases, leaving 9 bases between the germline ends. The germline V gene has CDR1 MNHNY and CDR2 SVGAGI (reference sequence). CDR3 size: 15 residues. The CDR3 nucleotides read TGTGCCAGCAGTTACCTTTTCGGTAACACCGGGGAGCTGTTTTTT. Translating it yields CASSYLFGNTGELFF.

The V call is TRBV14, the J call TRBJ2-7, with D maybe TRBD2 (7 bases). The V gene's germline CDR1 is SGHDN and CDR2 FVKESK. CDR3 length equals 14 residues. The V end lost 3 bases, the J end lost 4 bases, and 13 bases lay between the germline ends. For the CDR3, the DNA is TGTGCCAGCAGCCAGGGGGGGCCGCAATACGAGCAGTACTTC. Encoded protein: CASSQGGPQYEQYF.

V and J are TRBV30 and TRBJ1-5; no clear D. The CDR3 spans 13 residues. V lost 2 bases, J lost 0 bases, and 5 bases lay in between. Germline V lookup: CDR1 GTSNPN, CDR2 SVGIG (reference sequence). CDR3: CAWSPNSNQPQHF. CDR3 in DNA: TGTGCCTGGAGTCCAAATAGCAATCAGCCCCAGCATTTT.

The chain has TRBV6-5 and TRBJ1-5; tentatively, D is TRBD1 (5 bases). Trimming shortened V by 6 bases and J by 7 bases, and 16 bases separated the two germline ends. Germline V gene data show CDR1 as MNHEY and CDR2 as SVGAGI. This CDR3 is 14 amino acids long. The CDR3 reads CASRRDGVEQPQHF. DNA of the CDR3: TGTGCCAGCAGGAGGGACGGCGTTGAACAGCCCCAGCATTTT.

This chain links TRBV7-9 with TRBJ1-4, with D possibly TRBD1 on 6 matching bases. This CDR3 is built from 16 residues. V was pared by 4 bases and J by 0 bases, with 12 bases between. Germline CDR1 and CDR2: SEHNR and FQNEAQ (reference sequence). The CDR3 reads CASSSQRTATNEKLFF. CDR3 DNA: TGTGCCAGCAGCTCCCAGCGGACAGCAACTAATGAAAAACTGTTTTTT.